One and the same sample provided the 22 T cell receptor beta chains below, sequenced in a study of OX40 agonist ivuxolimab in advanced cancers. The repertoire was sequenced with immunoSEQ multiplex PCR; TCRdb's copy has only in-frame clones and lacks some. The data hold about 50,000 clones, with over 65% observed a single time. The specimen comprised CD4+ or CD8+ T cells sorted from blood, sampled in a trial of the OX40 agonist ivuxolimab. Source of these receptors: an adult with an advanced solid tumor such as melanoma, head and neck, liver or kidney cancer.

The V gene is TRBV11-3, the J gene TRBJ2-3; no reliable D call. In germline, CDR1 is SGHNT, CDR2 YENEEA. The CDR3 runs to 14 residues. Trimming shortened V by 1 base and J by 6 bases, and 11 bases separated the two germline ends. The CDR3 DNA follows: TGTGCCAGCAGCTTAGGAGAGGTTTCCGATACGCAGTATTTT. This codes for CASSLGEVSDTQYF. Drawing the rest from reference TRBV11-3 and TRBJ2-3, the complete variable domain is EAGVVQSPRYKIIEKKQPVAFWCNPISGHNTLYWYLQNLGQGPELLIRYENEEAVDDSQLPKDRFSAERLKGVDSTLKIQPAELGDSAVYLCASSLGEVSDTQYFGPGTRLTVL.

The chain combines TRBV28 with TRBJ2-6; a possible D gene is TRBD1 (6 bases). Looked up from germline, CDR1 is MDHEN and CDR2 is SYDVKM. The CDR3 has 17 residues. Trimming stripped 3 bases from V and 1 base from J, with 13 bases between. The CDR3 protein is CASSFQGRRSGANVLTF. The CDR3 DNA is TGTGCCAGCAGTTTCCAGGGGCGGAGGTCTGGGGCCAACGTCCTGACTTTC.

This chain's CDR3 is CASSGLSSTDTQYF. In DNA, the CDR3 is TGTGCCAGCAGTGGCCTATCTAGCACAGATACGCAGTATTTT. The chain carries TRBV5-6 and TRBJ2-3, with no clear D. The CDR3 length is 14 residues. Trimming shortened V by 5 bases and J by 0 bases, and 10 bases separated the two germline ends. Germline CDR1 reads SGHDT; CDR2 reads YYEEEE.

This clone was seen only a few times. J is TRBJ1-3 and V is TRBV11-2; no firm D call. Germline V CDR1 and CDR2: SGHAT, FQNNGV. V lost 1 base, J lost 5 bases, and 9 bases lay in between. This CDR3 has 14 residues. The CDR3 spells CASSLGGRRNTIYF. In DNA, the CDR3 is TGTGCCAGCAGCTTAGGCGGCAGGAGAAACACCATATATTTT.

V usage is TRBV6-1 and J usage is TRBJ2-7; D is perhaps TRBD2 (7 bases). Germline V gene sequence: CDR1 MNHNS, CDR2 SASEGT. The CDR3 sequence is 16 residues long. Deletions cut 1 base from V and 5 bases from J, with 18 bases between. The CDR3 sequence: CASSEGEGRGYDEQYF. The CDR3 DNA sequence: TGTGCCAGCAGTGAAGGGGAGGGTAGGGGGTACGACGAGCAGTACTTC.

The J gene is TRBJ1-5, the V gene TRBV27; the D is unclear. CDR3 length: 14 amino acids. Germline CDR1 MNHEY, CDR2 SMNVEV (reference sequence). V dropped 5 bases and J dropped 2 bases, with 10 bases sitting between them. The CDR3 protein is CASSLREGNQPQHF. The CDR3 nucleotides are TGTGCCAGCAGTCTTAGAGAGGGCAATCAGCCCCAGCATTTT.

The chain uses TRBV6-5 and TRBJ2-7, with TRBD1 identical over 7 bases. CDR1 is MNHEY, CDR2 SVGAGI, per germline. The CDR3 runs 14 residues. V lost 6 bases, J lost 2 bases, and 7 bases stayed unmatched. CDR3 residues: CASRKGQRTYEQYF. For the CDR3, the DNA is TGTGCCAGCAGAAAGGGACAGAGAACCTACGAGCAGTACTTC.

The count of this clone is one. The CDR3 loop reads CAISTGVIGNTIYF. The CDR3 DNA reads TGTGCCATCAGCACAGGGGTCATTGGAAACACCATATATTTT. V and J are TRBV10-3 and TRBJ1-3; 7 nucleotides agree with TRBD1. The CDR3 has 14 amino acids. CDR1 and CDR2 (germline): ENHRY, SYGVKD. The junction had 5 bases not matched to a gene; V was cut back by 6 bases and J by 3 bases.

The gene calls are TRBV4-1 and TRBJ1-3; perhaps TRBD1 as D (5 bases). The CDR3 consists of 14 residues. V dropped 4 bases and J dropped 2 bases, with 9 bases sitting between them. The germline V gene encodes CDR1 MGHRA and CDR2 YSYEKL. As DNA, the CDR3 is TGCGCCAGCAGCCTTACAGGAACTGGAAACACCATATATTTT. It translates to CASSLTGTGNTIYF.

The chain combines TRBV7-2 with TRBJ2-5; 14 bases fit TRBD2. This CDR3 region has 16 residues. J was trimmed by 4 bases and V by 6 bases; bases with no gene match: 7. Germline V gene data show CDR1 as SGHTA and CDR2 as FQGNSA. The CDR3 nucleotides are TGTGCCAGCAGTCGAGGACTAGCGGGGGGTAGAGAGACCCAGTACTTC. This sequence encodes CASSRGLAGGRETQYF.

Many counts were recorded for this clone. The chain recombines TRBV18 with TRBJ2-7; no clear D. CDR1 KGHSH and CDR2 LQKENI come from the germline V gene. V shed 2 bases and J shed 2 bases, with 4 bases lying between them. The CDR3 runs 12 residues. CDR3: CASSPGTYEQYF. The CDR3 coding sequence is TGTGCCAGCTCACCAGGCACCTACGAGCAGTACTTC. Full variable domain (remainder filled in from reference TRBV18 and TRBJ2-7): NAGVMQNPRHLVRRRGQEARLRCSPMKGHSHVYWYRQLPEEGLKFMVYLQKENIIDESGMPKERFSAEFPKEGPSILRIQQVVRGDSAAYFCASSPGTYEQYFGPGTRLTVT.

This chain links TRBV6-6 with TRBJ2-5; 10 bases are shared with TRBD2. Trimming cost V 6 bases and J 5 bases; bases outside gene matches: 9. This CDR3 has 15 residues. Germline V gene sequence: CDR1 MNHNY, CDR2 SVGAGI (reference sequence). The CDR3 spells CASRSPTTSGETQYF. Written as DNA, the CDR3 is TGTGCCAGCAGGTCACCCACGACTAGCGGGGAGACCCAGTACTTC.

The genes are TRBV2 and TRBJ1-5; possible D gene TRBD1, 6 bases. Germline loops: CDR1 SNHLY, CDR2 FYNNEI. The CDR3 totals 13 residues. Trimming removed 7 bases at V and 7 bases at J, with 14 bases between. In DNA, the CDR3 is TGTGCCAGCAAGAGCCGGGGGCAACAGCCCCAGCATTTT. Translation gives CASKSRGQQPQHF.

The CDR3 sequence: CASSSFDSGANVLTF. The CDR3 DNA follows: TGTGCCAGCAGCTCGTTCGACTCTGGGGCCAACGTCCTGACTTTC. The V and J genes are TRBV11-1 and TRBJ2-6; unclear D gene. This CDR3 has 15 amino acids. Germline CDR1 and CDR2: SGHAT and FQDESV (reference sequence). V was clipped by 4 bases and J by 0 bases, with 7 bases between them.

The rearrangement uses TRBV10-3 and TRBJ1-2; 11 positions match TRBD1. From germline, CDR1 is ENHRY and CDR2 SYGVKD. V shed 10 bases, J shed 3 bases, and the junction held 13 bases outside the gene matches. The CDR3 contains 16 residues. The CDR3 bases are TGTGCCAGCACTCTAATCGGGGGACAGGGGGACTATGGCTACACCTTC. This encodes CASTLIGGQGDYGYTF.

In its sample, this clone was seen a few times. The rearrangement joins TRBV7-2 to TRBJ2-1, with TRBD1 matching over 11 bases. Germline CDR1 and CDR2: SGHTA and FQGNSA. J lost 9 bases, V lost 5 bases, and 6 bases had no gene match. The CDR3 covers 14 residues. Here the CDR3 DNA reads TGTGCCAGCAGCCTGGACAGGGGGCCTGGTGAGCAGTTCTTC. As protein: CASSLDRGPGEQFF.

This clone was detected once. The chain is built from TRBV5-1 and TRBJ1-6; D gene uncertain. CDR1 and CDR2 (germline): SGHRS, YFSETQ. The V gene lost 4 bases and the J gene lost 6 bases, with 8 bases spanning the gap. This CDR3 comprises 13 residues. Here the CDR3 reads CASSKDINSPLHF. The CDR3 DNA sequence: TGCGCCAGCAGCAAGGATATTAATTCACCCCTCCACTTT.

The V and J genes are TRBV7-2 and TRBJ1-2, with D hard to call. The germline V gene has CDR1 SGHTA and CDR2 FQGNSA. The CDR3 has 14 amino acids. V gave up 5 bases and J gave up 4 bases, with 14 bases separating them. CDR3 nucleotides: TGTGCCAGCAGCCAGATACAGTCTTCCTATGGCTACACCTTC. This gives the protein CASSQIQSSYGYTF.

This chain joins TRBV6-4 and TRBJ1-1; unclear D gene. CDR3 length: 14 amino acids. Germline values: CDR1 MRHNA, CDR2 SNTAGT. Trimming took 6 bases from V and 3 from J, leaving 14 bases between them. In DNA form, the CDR3 reads TGTGCCAGCAGGAGTTTTAATAGGGACACTGAAGCTTTCTTT. Its protein product is CASRSFNRDTEAFF.

In this sample, this clone turned up a few times. This chain's CDR3 is CATSRAGGLYNEQFF. CDR3 nucleotide sequence: TGTGCCACCAGCAGAGCGGGGGGGCTCTACAATGAGCAGTTCTTC. This chain connects TRBV15 to TRBJ2-1; 8 bases fit TRBD2. After removal of 1 base from V and 3 bases from J, the junction contained 2 bases not matched to a gene. Germline V gives CDR1 LNHNV, CDR2 YYDKDF (reference sequence). This CDR3 comprises 15 residues.

The chain employs TRBV6-1 and TRBJ2-1; 10 bases agree with TRBD2. This CDR3 is 15 amino acids long. V lost 6 bases, J lost 10 bases, and 12 bases stayed unmatched. Germline V lookup: CDR1 MNHNS, CDR2 SASEGT. CDR3 nucleotide sequence: TGTGCCAGCAGCCCCGGGACTAGCGAGACCAGGGAGCAGTTCTTC. The encoded protein is CASSPGTSETREQFF.

This clone was observed a single time. This chain connects TRBV7-2 to TRBJ1-2; D may be TRBD1 (5 bases). The CDR3 length is 16 residues. V was clipped by 0 bases and J by 6 bases, with 17 bases between them. Germline V gene sequence: CDR1 SGHTA, CDR2 FQGNSA. Here the CDR3 DNA reads TGTGCCAGCAGCTTAGCGTCGGGGGGGGTAAGAGATGGCTACACCTTC. This encodes CASSLASGGVRDGYTF.